These 8 T cell receptor beta chains originate from one sample sequenced in a study of cytomegalovirus exposure and HLA in healthy donors. 13 Jbeta primers and 60 Vbeta primers were used for the PCR. TCRdb keeps only in-frame clones here, not all; method: immunoSEQ multiplex PCR. The table includes about 210,000 clones, approximately 82% detected once. The sample was PBMCs. These receptors originate from a woman in her forties or fifties in good health and CMV-seropositive.

DNA for the CDR3: TGTGCCAGCAAGCTACAGGGTGGCTATGGCTACACCTTC. This translates into CASKLQGGYGYTF. V is TRBV27 and J is TRBJ1-2; possibly TRBD1 for D (6 bases). The CDR3 extends over 13 amino acids. Deletions cut 7 bases from V and 4 bases from J, with 13 bases between. Germline assignment: CDR1 MNHEY and CDR2 SMNVEV (reference sequence).

This chain uses TRBV9 with TRBJ1-2, with 7 bases fitting TRBD1. Trimming at V came to 4 bases and at J to 5 bases, leaving 5 bases not matched to a gene. The CDR3 consists of 13 residues. The germline gives CDR1 SGDLS, CDR2 YYNGEE. The CDR3 here is CASSTGTEYGYTF. The CDR3 nucleotides read TGTGCCAGCAGCACCGGGACAGAATATGGCTACACCTTC.

This clone was picked up one time. The chain employs TRBV29-1 and TRBJ1-2; 7 bases match TRBD1. CDR1 is SQVTM and CDR2 is ANQGSEA in the germline V gene. After removal of 6 bases from V and 6 bases from J, the junction contained 7 bases not matched to a gene. The CDR3 contains 12 residues. CDR3 residues: CSVWTGSDGYTF. CDR3 nucleotides: TGCAGCGTCTGGACAGGCTCCGATGGCTACACCTTC.

The chain carries TRBV11-1 and TRBJ2-1; TRBD1 matches 7 bases. Germline assignment: CDR1 SGHAT and CDR2 FQDESV (reference sequence). J was trimmed by 8 bases and V by 4 bases; bases with no gene match: 5. The CDR3 totals 13 residues. The CDR3 reads CASSSQGTDEQFF. For the CDR3, the DNA is TGTGCCAGCAGCTCACAGGGGACGGATGAGCAGTTCTTC.

The J gene is TRBJ1-3, the V gene TRBV19; D possibly corresponds to TRBD1 (5 bases). The CDR3 runs 18 residues. The V end lost 7 bases, the J end lost 0 bases, and 22 bases lay between the germline ends. From germline, CDR1 is LNHDA and CDR2 SQIVND (reference sequence). CDR3 bases: TGTGCCAGTACCAAAGTGCGGTCGGGACTCAGCTCTGGAAACACCATATATTTT. Translation: CASTKVRSGLSSGNTIYF.

The chain joins TRBV11-3 to TRBJ1-1; D is possibly TRBD1 (5 bases). In germline, CDR1 is SGHNT, CDR2 YENEEA. Trimming removed 5 bases at V and 1 base at J, with 11 bases between. CDR3 size: 14 residues. This CDR3 reads CASSLGGSNTEAFF. In DNA, the CDR3 is TGTGCCAGCAGCCTCGGGGGGTCGAACACTGAAGCTTTCTTT. Full variable domain (rest looked up from reference TRBV11-3 and TRBJ1-1): EAGVVQSPRYKIIEKKQPVAFWCNPISGHNTLYWYLQNLGQGPELLIRYENEEAVDDSQLPKDRFSAERLKGVDSTLKIQPAELGDSAVYLCASSLGGSNTEAFFGQGTRLTVV.

The chain combines TRBV5-1 with TRBJ1-2; D is undetermined. Trimming stripped 0 bases from V and 2 bases from J, with 11 bases between. There are 15 residues in the CDR3. Germline values: CDR1 SGHRS, CDR2 YFSETQ. The CDR3 DNA reads TGCGCCAGCAGCTTGGGGGTTTCGGGAAACTATGGCTACACCTTC. Translated: CASSLGVSGNYGYTF.

The rearrangement uses TRBV18 and TRBJ1-5; a weak D match, TRBD1 (5 bases). The CDR3 totals 16 residues. The V end was cut by 1 base, the J end by 3 bases, with 13 bases between. Germline CDR1 KGHSH, CDR2 LQKENI. The CDR3 is CASSPLGKGNNQPQHF. In DNA, the CDR3 is TGTGCCAGCTCACCACTGGGGAAGGGGAACAATCAGCCCCAGCATTTT.